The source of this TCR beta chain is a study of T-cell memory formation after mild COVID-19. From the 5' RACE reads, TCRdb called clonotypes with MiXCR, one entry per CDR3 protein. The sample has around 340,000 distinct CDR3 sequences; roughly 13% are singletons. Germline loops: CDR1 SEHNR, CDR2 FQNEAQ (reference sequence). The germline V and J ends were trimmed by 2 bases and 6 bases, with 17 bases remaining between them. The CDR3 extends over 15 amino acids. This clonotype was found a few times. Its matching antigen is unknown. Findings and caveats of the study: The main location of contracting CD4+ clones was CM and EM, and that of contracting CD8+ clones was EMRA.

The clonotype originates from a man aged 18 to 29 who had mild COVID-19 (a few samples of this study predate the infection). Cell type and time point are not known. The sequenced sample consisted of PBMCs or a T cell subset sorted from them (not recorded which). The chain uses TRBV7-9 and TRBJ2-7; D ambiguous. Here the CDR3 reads CASSLLGPPLSEQYF. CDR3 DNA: TGTGCCAGCAGCTTACTCGGGCCACCCCTGTCCGAGCAGTACTTC. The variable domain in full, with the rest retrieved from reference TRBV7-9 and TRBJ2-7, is DTGVSQNPRHKITKRGQNVTFRCDPISEHNRLYWYRQTLGQGPEFLTYFQNEAQLEKSRLLSDRFSAERPKGSFSTLEIQRTEQGDSAMYLCASSLLGPPLSEQYFGPGTRLTVT.